The T cell receptor (beta chain) under discussion was sequenced for a study of blood T cell repertoires in COVID-19. Germline assignment: CDR1 SGHAT and CDR2 FQNNGV. The J segment lost 3 bases and the V segment lost 3 bases, leaving 8 bases of the junction unmatched. This CDR3 has 16 amino acids. TCRdb's table, derived via immunoSEQ multiplex PCR, lists solely in-frame clones and lacks some. The table shows 220,000 or so clones, with 75% to 90% occurring only once. The rearrangement links TRBV11-2 to TRBJ2-7; 10 bases map to TRBD1. This clonotype was sampled from a young woman in a cohort exposed to, infected with or recovered from COVID-19 (not recorded which). Sequencing was carried out using PBMCs or T cells enriched from blood (not recorded which). The CDR3 reads CASSFAAGDRGYEQYF. CDR3 nucleotide sequence: TGTGCCAGCAGCTTCGCTGCGGGGGACAGGGGCTACGAGCAGTACTTC.